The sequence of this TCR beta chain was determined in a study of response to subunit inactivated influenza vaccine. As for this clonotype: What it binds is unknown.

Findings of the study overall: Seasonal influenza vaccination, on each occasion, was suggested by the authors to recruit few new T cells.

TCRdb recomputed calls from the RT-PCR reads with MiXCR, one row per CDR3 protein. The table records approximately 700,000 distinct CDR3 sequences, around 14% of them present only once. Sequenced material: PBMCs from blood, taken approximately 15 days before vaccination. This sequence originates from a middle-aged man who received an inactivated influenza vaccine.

In nucleotides, the CDR3 is TGTGCCACCAGCAGAGAGCGGGAGGGGTATGAGACCCAGTACTTC. Translation: CATSREREGYETQYF. The chain links TRBV15 to TRBJ2-5; TRBD2 agrees at 9 bases. The V and J ends lost 0 bases and 5 bases, in that order; junction bases with no gene match: 4. This CDR3 region has 15 residues. Germline lookup yields CDR1 LNHNV and CDR2 YYDKDF (reference sequence).